Listed below are T cell receptor beta chains from one sample, sequenced in a study of blood T cells in healthy people across ages. MiXCR, run by TCRdb on the 5' RACE reads, gives a single entry per CDR3 protein. Of hundreds of thousands of distinct CDR3 sequences listed, approximately 50% are singletons. Material for sequencing was blood. These receptors were taken from a woman aged 55-75 years in good health. CDR3s include the opening cysteine and the closing phenylalanine or tryptophan. Each record gives: V gene, D gene, CDR3 protein. A D gene is named only where the DNA matches it firmly.

TRBV7-3 | . | CASSFGSGEPQYF
TRBV20-1 | . | CSARDAVGTDTQYF
TRBV27 | . | CATRQTPTGVTGNTEAFF
TRBV5-6 | . | CASSLRTTRGDGYTF
TRBV5-1 | . | CASSALSGASYEQYF
TRBV28 | . | CASSLFGTPVISSYNEQFF
TRBV3-1 | . | CASTPRAGELFF
TRBV10-3 | TRBD2 | CAIRSKGASGAVRYNEQFF
TRBV28 | . | CASREWGLDQPQHF
TRBV12-3/TRBV12-4 | TRBD1 | CASSTTGGRSYNSPLHF
TRBV6-2/TRBV6-3 | . | CATTPFGGSGANVLTF
TRBV18 | TRBD2 | CASSISGSAYEQYF
TRBV20-1 | TRBD1 | CLPDRGDEKLFF
TRBV29-1 | TRBD2 | CSSNGLAGGIDEQFF
TRBV29-1 | . | CSVGGSGYEQYF
TRBV18 | TRBD1 | CASSPRDRSTGELFF
TRBV6-5 | . | CASSPRSYNEQFF